This T cell receptor beta chain was documented in a study of cytomegalovirus exposure and HLA in healthy donors. Findings of the study overall: In vitro assays verified that three CMV-associated chains recognized CMV antigens specifically.

Profiled with immunoSEQ multiplex PCR; TCRdb holds only in-frame clones, not every one. The sample gives around 300,000 clones, approximately 86% of which show up once; over 1% is in the top ten. As regards this clone: Antigen specificity is unknown.

The CDR3 runs 13 residues. Germline V gene lookup returns CDR1 LNHDA and CDR2 SQIVND (reference sequence). V was pared by 5 bases and J by 4 bases, with 11 bases between. The sequence came from a woman between 25 and 40 years old in good health and CMV-seropositive. The chain links TRBV19 to TRBJ1-2; D is unclear. The sample was PBMCs. CDR3 region: CASSYSSSYGYTF. The CDR3 region has the DNA TGTGCCAGTAGTTACAGTTCAAGCTATGGCTACACCTTC.